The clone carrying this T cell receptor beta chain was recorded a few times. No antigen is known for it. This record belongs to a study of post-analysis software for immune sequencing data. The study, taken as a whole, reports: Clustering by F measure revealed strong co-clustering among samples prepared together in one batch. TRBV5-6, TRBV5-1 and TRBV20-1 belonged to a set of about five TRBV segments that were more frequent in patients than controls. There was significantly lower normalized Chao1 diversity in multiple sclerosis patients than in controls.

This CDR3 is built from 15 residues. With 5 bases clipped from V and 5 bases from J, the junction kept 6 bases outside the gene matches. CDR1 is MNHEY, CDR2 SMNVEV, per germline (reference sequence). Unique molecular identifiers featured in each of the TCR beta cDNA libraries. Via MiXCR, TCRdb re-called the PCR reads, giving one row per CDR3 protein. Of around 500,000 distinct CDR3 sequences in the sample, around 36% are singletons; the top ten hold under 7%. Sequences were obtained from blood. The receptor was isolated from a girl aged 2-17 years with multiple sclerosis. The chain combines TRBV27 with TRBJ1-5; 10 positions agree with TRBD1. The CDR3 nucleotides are TGTGCCAGCAGTCCCGGGACAGGGGTTGATCAGCCCCAGCATTTT. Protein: CASSPGTGVDQPQHF.